The 20 T cell receptor beta chains reported below all come from one sample, sequenced in a study of CD4 T cells in relation to SARS-CoV-2 and coronaviruses. These TCRs are of unknown antigen specificity. Unexposed donor CD4+ T cells date from about 2011-2018, before the COVID-19 pandemic. After roughly ten days of culture, CD4+ T cells were isolated. Assay used: immunoSEQ multiplex PCR; TCRdb lists only in-frame clones, some missing. The sample yields some 21,000 clones, more than 65% seen once. The material sequenced was CD4+ T cells from PBMCs, cultured in vitro. The receptors come from a human donor in good health.

This clone was observed a handful of times. The chain has TRBV3-1 (or the pseudogene TRBV3-2) and TRBJ1-5, with TRBD1 matching 8 bases. Per the germline V gene, CDR1 is LGHDT and CDR2 is YNNKEL (reference sequence). Trimming took 4 bases from V and 4 from J; bases not matched to a gene: 6. This CDR3 comprises 15 residues. The CDR3 DNA sequence: TGTGCCAGCAGCCCAGGGGGCCTATGGAATCAGCCCCAGCATTTT. Translating gives CASSPGGLWNQPQHF.

The chain uses TRBV7-2 and TRBJ2-3; D remains ambiguous. Germline CDR1 SGHTA, CDR2 FQGNSA. This CDR3 comprises 12 residues. With 5 bases removed from V and 0 bases from J, the gap between germline ends came to 3 bases. CDR3 amino acids: CASSPSTDTQYF. As DNA, the CDR3 is TGTGCCAGCAGCCCAAGCACAGATACGCAGTATTTT.

This clone showed up just a few times. This chain joins TRBV2 and TRBJ2-5, with 8 bases identical to TRBD1. V gave up 5 bases and J gave up 4 bases; unmatched junction bases: 9. The CDR3 covers 15 residues. CDR1 is SNHLY, CDR2 FYNNEI, per germline. Here the CDR3 DNA reads TGTGCCAGCAGTCCGATGGGGACAGGAGGAGAGACCCAGTACTTC. Encoded protein: CASSPMGTGGETQYF.

The chain carries TRBV20-1 and TRBJ2-7, with a possible D match to TRBD2 (6 bases). This CDR3 contains 11 residues. Germline values: CDR1 DFQATT, CDR2 SNEGSKA (reference sequence). V was cut by 2 bases and J by 4 bases, with 6 bases left in between. DNA for the CDR3: TGCAGTGCTAGACGGGGGTACGAGCAGTACTTC. It yields the protein CSARRGYEQYF.

The chain joins TRBV10-3 to TRBJ2-5; D perhaps matches TRBD2 (6 bases). The V gene lost 6 bases and the J gene lost 1 base, with 9 bases spanning the gap. Per the germline V gene, CDR1 is ENHRY and CDR2 is SYGVKD. This CDR3 is 13 amino acids long. The CDR3 bases are TGTGCCATCAGACCGGGACTCCAAGAGACCCAGTACTTC. Residues: CAIRPGLQETQYF.

This clone was observed once. This chain uses TRBV5-1 with TRBJ2-4; TRBD2 matches 12 bases. CDR3 size: 15 residues. The germline CDR1 and CDR2 sequences are SGHRS and YFSETQ. J gave up 9 bases and V 4 bases, and 8 bases lay outside the gene matches. CDR3 DNA sequence: TGCGCCAGCAGCCTGGAAGCTAGCGGGGGGGGCATTCAGTACTTC. Encoded protein: CASSLEASGGGIQYF.

The chain has TRBV12-3 or TRBV12-4 and TRBJ1-1; no clear D gene. The length of the CDR3 is 12 residues. V shed 2 bases and J shed 8 bases, with 9 bases lying between them. CDR3 bases: TGTGCCAGCAGTTTACTTGGGTGGGAAGCTTTCTTT. Amino acids: CASSLLGWEAFF.

The chain joins TRBV2 to TRBJ1-5; D remains ambiguous. Germline CDR1 SNHLY, CDR2 FYNNEI. The CDR3 is 13 residues long. Trimming cost V 4 bases and J 4 bases, with 8 bases left between them. This chain's CDR3 is CASSGYGNQPQHF. The CDR3 nucleotides are TGTGCCAGCAGTGGATACGGGAATCAGCCCCAGCATTTT.

This clone was recorded once. The chain carries TRBV7-9 and TRBJ1-3; 9 positions agree with TRBD1. Germline CDR1 is SEHNR and CDR2 is FQNEAQ (reference sequence). V dropped 5 bases and J dropped 2; count of bases not matched to a gene: 7. The CDR3 totals 16 residues. The CDR3 spells CASSVAGTGTGNTIYF. The CDR3 DNA follows: TGTGCCAGCAGCGTGGCCGGGACAGGGACTGGAAACACCATATATTTT.

This clone has just a few counts. This rearrangement joins TRBV7-8 to TRBJ1-2; D unclear. The V gene's germline CDR1 is SGHVS and CDR2 FQNEAQ. V was pared by 3 bases and J by 0 bases, with 5 bases between. CDR3 length: 13 amino acids. The CDR3 bases are TGTGCCAGCAGCTTGACGGCTAACTATGGCTACACCTTC. This translates into CASSLTANYGYTF.

The V call is TRBV18, the J call TRBJ2-7, with a tentative D call TRBD2 (6 bases). CDR3 length: 13 amino acids. Per germline, CDR1 KGHSH and CDR2 LQKENI. Trimming cost V 2 bases and J 2 bases, with 7 bases left between them. CDR3 region: CASSPGGTYEQYF. The DNA of the CDR3 is TGTGCCAGCTCACCAGGGGGGACCTACGAGCAGTACTTC.

V and J are TRBV10-3 and TRBJ1-2; D gene uncertain. V was pared by 10 bases and J by 7 bases, with 19 bases between. The CDR3 is 13 amino acids. Germline V gene lookup returns CDR1 ENHRY and CDR2 SYGVKD. The CDR3 bases are TGTGCCACCGCGGCCTCCGTCATGGGTGGCTACACCTTC. Its translation is CATAASVMGGYTF.

The chain combines TRBV5-1 with TRBJ2-7; no clear D gene. CDR3 length: 14 residues. Germline assignment: CDR1 SGHRS and CDR2 YFSETQ. Deletions cut 0 bases from V and 0 bases from J, with 7 bases between. CDR3 loop: CASSLDPASYEQYF. As DNA, the CDR3 is TGCGCCAGCAGCTTGGATCCAGCCTCCTACGAGCAGTACTTC.

The CDR3 bases are TGCGCCAGCAGCCAAGCCCAGATGAACACTGAAGCTTTCTTT. The encoded protein is CASSQAQMNTEAFF. The chain recombines TRBV4-1 with TRBJ1-1; unclear D gene. Per the germline V gene, CDR1 is MGHRA and CDR2 is YSYEKL. V was pared by 1 base and J by 0 bases, with 6 bases between. This CDR3 is built from 14 residues.

V usage is TRBV3-1 (or the pseudogene TRBV3-2) and J usage is TRBJ1-2; 8 positions agree with TRBD1. Germline CDR1 and CDR2: LGHDT and YNNKEL (reference sequence). The CDR3 length is 14 residues. V lost 5 bases to trimming and J lost 0 bases; unmatched junction nucleotides: 2. The CDR3 nucleotides read TGTGCCAGCAGCTTACAGGGGGCTAACTATGGCTACACCTTC. Amino acids: CASSLQGANYGYTF.

Written as DNA, the CDR3 is TGTGCCAGCAGCGTGGGGGCGGGAGGGCTCTACGAGCAGTACTTC. Translating gives CASSVGAGGLYEQYF. The chain recombines TRBV9 with TRBJ2-7; 9 nucleotides align to TRBD2. The junction had 6 bases not matched to a gene; V was cut back by 2 bases and J by 3 bases. CDR3 length: 15 amino acids. CDR1 and CDR2 from the germline V gene are SGDLS and YYNGEE.

The rearrangement uses TRBV19 and TRBJ2-5; D is perhaps TRBD2 (6 bases). The CDR3 loop spans 15 amino acids. Germline V gene data show CDR1 as LNHDA and CDR2 as SQIVND (reference sequence). V dropped 3 bases and J dropped 0 bases, with 11 bases sitting between them. CDR3: CASSMRGLYQETQYF. In DNA form, the CDR3 reads TGTGCCAGTAGTATGCGGGGACTGTACCAAGAGACCCAGTACTTC. The full variable domain, its missing parts supplied by reference TRBV19 and TRBJ2-5, is DGGITQSPKYLFRKEGQNVTLSCEQNLNHDAMYWYRQDPGQGLRLIYYSQIVNDFQKGDIAEGYSVSREKKESFPLTVTSAQKNPTAFYLCASSMRGLYQETQYFGPGTRLLVL.

The chain joins TRBV5-1 to TRBJ2-7, with a possible D match to TRBD1 (6 bases). Germline loops: CDR1 SGHRS, CDR2 YFSETQ. Trimming pared 4 bases from V and 6 bases from J, leaving 20 bases between. The CDR3 runs 15 residues. The CDR3, as DNA: TGCGCCAGCAGCAACGCCGGGACACGACTCGGCGAGCAGTACTTC. This sequence encodes CASSNAGTRLGEQYF. The full variable domain, rest sourced from reference TRBV5-1 and TRBJ2-7, is KAGVTQTPRYLIKTRGQQVTLSCSPISGHRSVSWYQQTPGQGLQFLFEYFSETQRNKGNFPGRFSGRQFSNSRSEMNVSTLELGDSALYLCASSNAGTRLGEQYFGPGTRLTVT.

This clone was detected a few times. The rearrangement joins TRBV30 to TRBJ2-3; D not certain. The CDR3 totals 11 residues. Trimming pared 2 bases from V and 4 bases from J, leaving 4 bases between. The V gene's germline CDR1 is GTSNPN and CDR2 SVGIG (reference sequence). The CDR3: CAWSLSDTQYF. DNA of the CDR3: TGTGCCTGGAGTCTTTCAGATACGCAGTATTTT.

The chain uses TRBV3-1 (or the pseudogene TRBV3-2) and TRBJ2-7, with TRBD2 as a possible D gene (6 bases). The germline gives CDR1 LGHDT, CDR2 YNNKEL (reference sequence). V was trimmed by 1 base and J by 5 bases, leaving 9 bases between them. CDR3 length: 13 amino acids. CDR3 residues: CASSQGTINEQYF. The DNA of the CDR3 is TGTGCCAGCAGCCAAGGGACTATCAACGAGCAGTACTTC.